The source of this TCR beta chain is a study of blood T cell repertoires in COVID-19. In the study overall: Both acute and convalescent COVID-19 samples were obtained from the United States, Italy and Spain.

How the authors handled the data: Cell counts per sample came from amplifying reference gene primers. The table came from immunoSEQ multiplex PCR; TCRdb's copy has only in-frame clones and leaves some out. D and trimming come from the DNA, and the V and J calls and clone size come from that table. The profile shows about 65,000 clones, under 95% of them singletons. Per the germline V gene, CDR1 is MNHEY and CDR2 is SVGAGI. V was pared by 8 bases and J by 3 bases, with 7 bases of the junction left unmatched. The CDR3 is 15 amino acids. Sequencing used peripheral blood. The TCR sequence derives from a man between 65 and 79 years old with active COVID-19. This chain connects TRBV6-5 to TRBJ1-5, with 10 bases identical to TRBD1. The DNA of the CDR3 is TGTGCCAGCCGAGTGGGACAGGGGAACAATCAGCCCCAGCATTTT. It translates to CASRVGQGNNQPQHF.